These T cell receptor beta chains were read from a single sample in a study of cytomegalovirus exposure and HLA in healthy donors. The table came from immunoSEQ multiplex PCR; TCRdb's copy has only in-frame clones and leaves some out. The table shows 150,000 to 200,000 clones, with roughly 91% occurring only once. Material: PBMCs. These receptors were collected from a young woman in good health and CMV-seropositive. Each CDR3 is given with its conserved first and last residue. D genes are given only for firm matches. Some rows mark clone size as missing; the rest say once, few, many or name a class of expanded clone.

CDR3nt: TGTGCCTGGAAGGGGGACAACTACGAGCAGTACTTC
CDR3aa: CAWKGDNYEQYF
d_gene: NA
v_gene: TRBV30
j_gene: TRBJ2-7
abundance: NA

CDR3nt: TGTGCCAGCAGCTTGGACAGTATAAACGAGCAGTACTTC
CDR3aa: CASSLDSINEQYF
d_gene: NA
v_gene: TRBV5-4
j_gene: TRBJ2-7
abundance: NA

CDR3nt: TGTGCCAGCAGCCGAGGGGGGGCCCGGGAGTCGGAGCAGTTCTTC
CDR3aa: CASSRGGARESEQFF
d_gene: NA
v_gene: TRBV7-6
j_gene: TRBJ2-1
abundance: NA

CDR3nt: TGCGCCAGCAGCCAAGCGCTCGGACTAGCGGACTACAATGAGCAGTTCTTC
CDR3aa: CASSQALGLADYNEQFF
d_gene: TRBD2
v_gene: TRBV4-1
j_gene: TRBJ2-1
abundance: NA

CDR3nt: TGTGCCAGTAATTACAGGGGCGTGGACACTGAAGCTTTCTTT
CDR3aa: CASNYRGVDTEAFF
d_gene: TRBD1
v_gene: TRBV2
j_gene: TRBJ1-1
abundance: NA

CDR3nt: TGTGCCAGCAGCTTCGGGGACAGAAACTACGAGCAGTACTTC
CDR3aa: CASSFGDRNYEQYF
d_gene: TRBD1
v_gene: TRBV7-2
j_gene: TRBJ2-7
abundance: NA

CDR3nt: TGCGCCAGCAGACAGGGACAGGGGTCCTACAATGAGCAGTTCTTC
CDR3aa: CASRQGQGSYNEQFF
d_gene: TRBD1
v_gene: TRBV4-1
j_gene: TRBJ2-1
abundance: NA

CDR3nt: TGTGCCAGCAGCTTAGTGGGAGGGATTTACGAGCAGTACTTC
CDR3aa: CASSLVGGIYEQYF
d_gene: TRBD2
v_gene: TRBV11-2
j_gene: TRBJ2-7
abundance: NA

CDR3nt: TGTGCCTGGAGCACTGACTTCTCCTACGAGCAGTACTTC
CDR3aa: CAWSTDFSYEQYF
d_gene: NA
v_gene: TRBV30
j_gene: TRBJ2-7
abundance: NA

CDR3nt: TGTGCCTGGGGGGGGTTAGCGGGAGGGCCCGAGTTCTTC
CDR3aa: CAWGGLAGGPEFF
d_gene: TRBD2
v_gene: TRBV30
j_gene: TRBJ2-1
abundance: NA

CDR3nt: TGTGCCAGCAGCTTGGTAGGGGCGAACACCGGGGAGCTGTTTTTT
CDR3aa: CASSLVGANTGELFF
d_gene: NA
v_gene: TRBV5-8
j_gene: TRBJ2-2
abundance: few

CDR3nt: TGCGCCAGCAGCTGGGAGCGGGTTCAACACGAGCAGTACTTC
CDR3aa: CASSWERVQHEQYF
d_gene: NA
v_gene: TRBV5-1
j_gene: TRBJ2-7
abundance: NA

CDR3nt: TGTGCCAGCAGTTCCCTAGCGCTACAAGAGACCCAGTACTTC
CDR3aa: CASSSLALQETQYF
d_gene: NA
v_gene: TRBV21-1
j_gene: TRBJ2-5
abundance: NA

CDR3nt: TGTGCCAGCAGCTTTCTCATGGGGCACACTGAAGCTTTCTTT
CDR3aa: CASSFLMGHTEAFF
d_gene: NA
v_gene: TRBV11-2
j_gene: TRBJ1-1
abundance: NA

CDR3nt: TGTGCCAGCAGCTCCTGGACTAGCGGGTCAGATACGCAGTATTTT
CDR3aa: CASSSWTSGSDTQYF
d_gene: TRBD2
v_gene: TRBV7-8
j_gene: TRBJ2-3
abundance: NA

CDR3nt: TGTGCCAGCAGCGAACCGGGACACCCTACCAATGAGCAGTTCTTC
CDR3aa: CASSEPGHPTNEQFF
d_gene: NA
v_gene: TRBV9
j_gene: TRBJ2-1
abundance: NA

CDR3nt: TGTGCCAGCTCAGGACAAACCCGCACAGATACGCAGTATTTT
CDR3aa: CASSGQTRTDTQYF
d_gene: NA
v_gene: TRBV18
j_gene: TRBJ2-3
abundance: once

CDR3nt: TGTGCCAGCAGCTTCTCAGGGTCCTACGAGCAGTACTTC
CDR3aa: CASSFSGSYEQYF
d_gene: NA
v_gene: TRBV27
j_gene: TRBJ2-7
abundance: NA

CDR3nt: TGTGCCATCAGTGAACCCGGACAGGGATGGGGCTACACCTTC
CDR3aa: CAISEPGQGWGYTF
d_gene: TRBD1
v_gene: TRBV10-3
j_gene: TRBJ1-2
abundance: NA

CDR3nt: TGTGCCTGGAGCCTCAGGGGCAACACTGAAGCTTTCTTT
CDR3aa: CAWSLRGNTEAFF
d_gene: NA
v_gene: TRBV30
j_gene: TRBJ1-1
abundance: NA

CDR3nt: TGTGCCAGCAGTGAAGGGAGGGGTTCTTACAATGAGCAGTTCTTC
CDR3aa: CASSEGRGSYNEQFF
d_gene: NA
v_gene: TRBV2
j_gene: TRBJ2-1
abundance: NA

CDR3nt: TGTGCCACCAGCGCAGGGAGGGAGACCCAGTACTTC
CDR3aa: CATSAGRETQYF
d_gene: NA
v_gene: TRBV15
j_gene: TRBJ2-5
abundance: NA

CDR3nt: TGTGCCAGCAGTGACGACAGCTACAATGAGCAGTTCTTC
CDR3aa: CASSDDSYNEQFF
d_gene: NA
v_gene: TRBV6-1
j_gene: TRBJ2-1
abundance: NA

CDR3nt: TGTGCCAGCAGTTTATCGATCGGGGGAACCGGGGAGCTGTTTTTT
CDR3aa: CASSLSIGGTGELFF
d_gene: NA
v_gene: TRBV27
j_gene: TRBJ2-2
abundance: NA

CDR3nt: TGTGCCAGCAGCCACGGAAGGGGTTGGTCTGAAGCTTTCTTT
CDR3aa: CASSHGRGWSEAFF
d_gene: NA
v_gene: TRBV9
j_gene: TRBJ1-1
abundance: NA

CDR3nt: TGTGCCAGCAGCCCCCACGGGGACACCGGGGAGCTGTTTTTT
CDR3aa: CASSPHGDTGELFF
d_gene: NA
v_gene: TRBV9
j_gene: TRBJ2-2
abundance: NA

CDR3nt: TGTGCCAGCAGTGCGGGAGGGCCGAGGTACAATGAGCAGTTCTTC
CDR3aa: CASSAGGPRYNEQFF
d_gene: TRBD2
v_gene: TRBV6-4
j_gene: TRBJ2-1
abundance: NA

CDR3nt: TGTGCCAGCAGCTTTCATCAGGGGACAGTAGATGGCTACACCTTC
CDR3aa: CASSFHQGTVDGYTF
d_gene: TRBD1
v_gene: TRBV7-9
j_gene: TRBJ1-2
abundance: NA

CDR3nt: TGTGCCAGTAGTATGAAGGACAGCCCCGGCACCTACGAGCAGTACTTC
CDR3aa: CASSMKDSPGTYEQYF
d_gene: NA
v_gene: TRBV19
j_gene: TRBJ2-7
abundance: NA

CDR3nt: TGTGCCAGCCGACAGGGCCTCGGGGCCTACGAGCAGTACTTC
CDR3aa: CASRQGLGAYEQYF
d_gene: TRBD1
v_gene: TRBV19
j_gene: TRBJ2-7
abundance: NA

CDR3nt: TGCGCCAGCAGCTTGGTTATTTCAGACACTGAAGCTTTCTTT
CDR3aa: CASSLVISDTEAFF
d_gene: NA
v_gene: TRBV5-1
j_gene: TRBJ1-1
abundance: NA

CDR3nt: TGTGCCAGCAGCTTAGGTACAGGGGAAAACACTGAAGCTTTCTTT
CDR3aa: CASSLGTGENTEAFF
d_gene: TRBD1
v_gene: TRBV11-3
j_gene: TRBJ1-1
abundance: NA

CDR3nt: TGTGCCAGAAGCCTTCTCGTGATCCGCGCGACTAGCGGCCCACAAGAGACCCAGTACTTC
CDR3aa: CARSLLVIRATSGPQETQYF
d_gene: TRBD2
v_gene: TRBV5-3
j_gene: TRBJ2-5
abundance: NA

CDR3nt: TGTGCCAGCAGCGCCCGACAGGGTGGCTACACCTTC
CDR3aa: CASSARQGGYTF
d_gene: TRBD1
v_gene: TRBV7-9
j_gene: TRBJ1-2
abundance: few

CDR3nt: TGTGCCAGCAGTCCAGGACAGGTCGCCTACGAGCAGTACTTC
CDR3aa: CASSPGQVAYEQYF
d_gene: TRBD1
v_gene: TRBV6-1
j_gene: TRBJ2-7
abundance: NA

CDR3nt: TGTGCCAGCGGGGGGGGCACTAGAGGCAATGAGCAGTTCTTC
CDR3aa: CASGGGTRGNEQFF
d_gene: NA
v_gene: TRBV11-2
j_gene: TRBJ2-1
abundance: NA

CDR3nt: TGCGCCAGCAGCTTGGTTCCGACTAGCACAGATACGCAGTATTTT
CDR3aa: CASSLVPTSTDTQYF
d_gene: NA
v_gene: TRBV5-1
j_gene: TRBJ2-3
abundance: NA